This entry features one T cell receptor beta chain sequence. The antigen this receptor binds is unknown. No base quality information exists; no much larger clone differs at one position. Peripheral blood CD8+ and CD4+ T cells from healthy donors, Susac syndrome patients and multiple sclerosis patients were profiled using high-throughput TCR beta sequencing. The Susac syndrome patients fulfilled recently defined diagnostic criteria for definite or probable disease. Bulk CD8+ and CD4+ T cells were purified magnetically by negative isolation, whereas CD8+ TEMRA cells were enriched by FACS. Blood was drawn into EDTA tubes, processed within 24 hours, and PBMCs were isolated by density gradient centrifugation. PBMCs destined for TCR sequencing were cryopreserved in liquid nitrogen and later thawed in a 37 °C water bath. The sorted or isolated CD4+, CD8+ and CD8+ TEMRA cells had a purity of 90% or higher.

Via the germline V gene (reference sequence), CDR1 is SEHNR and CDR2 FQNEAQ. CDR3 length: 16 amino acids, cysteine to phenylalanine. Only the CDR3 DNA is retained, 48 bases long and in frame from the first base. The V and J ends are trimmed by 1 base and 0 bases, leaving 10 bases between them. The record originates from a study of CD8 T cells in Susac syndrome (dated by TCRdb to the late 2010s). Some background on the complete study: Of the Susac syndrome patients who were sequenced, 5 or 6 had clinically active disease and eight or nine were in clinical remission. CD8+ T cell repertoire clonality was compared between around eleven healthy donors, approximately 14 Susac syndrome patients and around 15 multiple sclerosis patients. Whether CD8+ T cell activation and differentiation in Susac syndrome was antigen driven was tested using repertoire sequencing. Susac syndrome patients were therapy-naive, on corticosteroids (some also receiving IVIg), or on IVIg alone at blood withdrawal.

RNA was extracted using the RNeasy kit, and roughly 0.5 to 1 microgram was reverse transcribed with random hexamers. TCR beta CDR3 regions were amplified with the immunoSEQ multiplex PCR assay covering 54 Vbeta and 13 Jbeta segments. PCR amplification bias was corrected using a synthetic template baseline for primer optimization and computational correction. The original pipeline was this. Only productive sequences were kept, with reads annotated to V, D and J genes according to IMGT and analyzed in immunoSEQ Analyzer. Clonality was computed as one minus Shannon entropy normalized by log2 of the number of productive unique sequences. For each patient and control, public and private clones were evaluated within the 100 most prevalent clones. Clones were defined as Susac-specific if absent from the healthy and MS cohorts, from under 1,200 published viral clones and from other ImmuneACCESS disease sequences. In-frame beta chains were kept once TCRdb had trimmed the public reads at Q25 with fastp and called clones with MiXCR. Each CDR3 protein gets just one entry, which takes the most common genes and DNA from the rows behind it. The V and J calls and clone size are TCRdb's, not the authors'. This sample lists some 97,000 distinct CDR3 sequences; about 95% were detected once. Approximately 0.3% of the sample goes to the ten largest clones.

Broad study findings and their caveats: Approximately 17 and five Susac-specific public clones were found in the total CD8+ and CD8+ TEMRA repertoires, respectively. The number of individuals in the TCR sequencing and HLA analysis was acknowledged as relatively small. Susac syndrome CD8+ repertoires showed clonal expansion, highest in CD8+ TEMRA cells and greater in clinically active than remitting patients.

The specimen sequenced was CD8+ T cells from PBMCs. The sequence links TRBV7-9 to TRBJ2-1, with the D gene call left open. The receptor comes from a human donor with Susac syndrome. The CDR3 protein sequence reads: CASSLVAVSSYNEQFF. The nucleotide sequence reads TGTGCCAGCAGCTTAGTGGCGGTTAGCTCCTACAATGAGCAGTTCTTC. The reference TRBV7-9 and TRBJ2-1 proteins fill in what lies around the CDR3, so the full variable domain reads DTGVSQNPRHKITKRGQNVTFRCDPISEHNRLYWYRQTLGQGPEFLTYFQNEAQLEKSRLLSDRFSAERPKGSFSTLEIQRTEQGDSAMYLCASSLVAVSSYNEQFFGPGTRLTVL.